This T cell receptor beta chain stems from a study of T cell repertoires in cytomegalovirus infection. Using its own MiXCR run on the reads, TCRdb lists one record per CDR3 protein. The table has some 350,000 distinct CDR3 sequences, approximately 35% seen once. The V gene's germline CDR1 is SGHTA and CDR2 FQGNSA. The CDR3 loop spans 16 amino acids. V was pared by 6 bases and J by 0 bases, with 17 bases between. This clonotype was detected only a few times. Its antigen is undetermined. This receptor was obtained from a human donor in good health (CMV status not recorded). Some clones in this sample may be carry-over from other donors' samples. The rearrangement joins TRBV7-2 to TRBJ1-1, with D perhaps TRBD1 (5 bases). This specimen was cultured PBMCs, taken from culture after CMV antigen stimulation. The CDR3, as DNA: TGTGCCAGCAGTTATAGAGGGGAGGGAATGAACACTGAAGCTTTCTTT. Its translation is CASSYRGEGMNTEAFF.